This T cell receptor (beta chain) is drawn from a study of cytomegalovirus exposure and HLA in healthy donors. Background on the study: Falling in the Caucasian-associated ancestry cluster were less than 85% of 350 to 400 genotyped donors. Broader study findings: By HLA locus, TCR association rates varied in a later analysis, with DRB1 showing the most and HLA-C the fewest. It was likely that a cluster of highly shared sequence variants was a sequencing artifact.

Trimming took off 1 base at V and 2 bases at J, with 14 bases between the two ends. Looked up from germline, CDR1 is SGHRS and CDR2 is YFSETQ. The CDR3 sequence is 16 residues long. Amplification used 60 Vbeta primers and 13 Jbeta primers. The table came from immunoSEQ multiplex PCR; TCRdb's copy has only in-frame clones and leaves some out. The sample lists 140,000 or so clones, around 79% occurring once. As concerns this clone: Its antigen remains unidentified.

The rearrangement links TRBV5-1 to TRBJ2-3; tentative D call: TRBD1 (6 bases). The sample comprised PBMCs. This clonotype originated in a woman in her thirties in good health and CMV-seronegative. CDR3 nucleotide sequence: TGCGCCAGCAGCTTGCTTATGGGGGCCAACACAGATACGCAGTATTTT. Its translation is CASSLLMGANTDTQYF.